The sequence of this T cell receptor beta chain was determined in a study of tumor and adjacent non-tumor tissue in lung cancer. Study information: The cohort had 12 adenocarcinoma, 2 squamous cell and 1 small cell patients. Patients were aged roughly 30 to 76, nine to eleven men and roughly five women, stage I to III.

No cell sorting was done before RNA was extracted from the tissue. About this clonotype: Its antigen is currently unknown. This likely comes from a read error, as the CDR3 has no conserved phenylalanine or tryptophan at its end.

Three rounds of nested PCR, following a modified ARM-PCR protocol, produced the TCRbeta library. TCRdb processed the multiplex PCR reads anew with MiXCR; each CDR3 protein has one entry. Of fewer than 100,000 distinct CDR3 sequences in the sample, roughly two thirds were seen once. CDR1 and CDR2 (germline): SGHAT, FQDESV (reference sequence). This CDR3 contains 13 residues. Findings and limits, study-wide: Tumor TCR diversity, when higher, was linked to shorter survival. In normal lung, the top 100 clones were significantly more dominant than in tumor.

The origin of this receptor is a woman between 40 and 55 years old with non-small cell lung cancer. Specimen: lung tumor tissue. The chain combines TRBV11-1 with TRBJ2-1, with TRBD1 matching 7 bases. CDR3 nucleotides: TGCGTCAGCAGCTTACACAGGGGATGGGATCAGTTCTAC. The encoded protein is CVSSLHRGWDQFY.